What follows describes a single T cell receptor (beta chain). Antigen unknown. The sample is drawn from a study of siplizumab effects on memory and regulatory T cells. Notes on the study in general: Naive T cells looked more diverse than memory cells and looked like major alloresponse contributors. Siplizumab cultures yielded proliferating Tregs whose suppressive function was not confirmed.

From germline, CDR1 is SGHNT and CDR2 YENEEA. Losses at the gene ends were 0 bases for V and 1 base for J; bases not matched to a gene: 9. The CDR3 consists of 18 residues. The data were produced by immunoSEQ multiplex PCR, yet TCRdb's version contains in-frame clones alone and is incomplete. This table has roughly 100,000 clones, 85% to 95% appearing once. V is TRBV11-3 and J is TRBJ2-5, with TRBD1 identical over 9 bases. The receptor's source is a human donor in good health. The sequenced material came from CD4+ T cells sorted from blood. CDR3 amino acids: CASSLDPPGTGFQETQYF. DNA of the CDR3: TGTGCCAGCAGCTTAGATCCGCCGGGGACAGGGTTCCAAGAGACCCAGTACTTC.